The 13 T cell receptor beta chains reported below all come from one sample, sequenced in a study of identical twins. MiXCR was run by TCRdb on the 5' RACE reads, yielding one entry per CDR3 protein. Here the sample spans approximately 220,000 distinct CDR3 sequences, 7.5% being singletons. The same sample was also used in a study of yellow fever vaccine responses in identical twins.

Sequences were obtained from memory (CD45RO+) T cells sorted from blood. These receptors were collected from a woman aged 18 to 35 in good health.

This clonotype was observed many times. The chain carries TRBV10-3 and TRBJ2-1; TRBD1 might be the D (6 bases). This CDR3 comprises 14 residues. Germline V gives CDR1 ENHRY, CDR2 SYGVKD. Deletions cut 0 bases from V and 9 bases from J, with 12 bases between. The CDR3 loop is CAISESTRGGEQFF. The CDR3 nucleotides are TGTGCCATCAGTGAGTCGACTCGAGGGGGTGAGCAGTTCTTC.

This clonotype was counted many times. The chain uses TRBV10-3 and TRBJ2-1; 12 bases are a match to TRBD2. This CDR3 is built from 15 residues. With 3 bases clipped from V and 4 bases from J, the junction kept 1 base outside the gene matches. The germline V gene has CDR1 ENHRY and CDR2 SYGVKD. CDR3 in DNA: TGTGCCATCAGTGACGGACTAGCGGGGTACAATGAGCAGTTCTTC. The encoded protein is CAISDGLAGYNEQFF.

This clonotype has ten or more counts. This chain connects TRBV20-1 to TRBJ1-2; D is unresolved. The V gene lost 4 bases and the J gene lost 4 bases, with 16 bases spanning the gap. Per the germline V gene, CDR1 is DFQATT and CDR2 is SNEGSKA (reference sequence). The CDR3 is 14 amino acids. The chain's CDR3 is CSATVNTDGYGYTF. The DNA of the CDR3 is TGCAGTGCTACGGTTAACACCGATGGCTATGGCTACACCTTC.

CDR3 in DNA: TGTGCCAGCAGTTACCGAGGGGGCCGTACCTACGAGCAGTACTTC. This gives the protein CASSYRGGRTYEQYF. This chain connects TRBV6-5 to TRBJ2-7, with 7 bases matching TRBD1. CDR3 size: 15 residues. The ends lost 2 bases at V and 2 bases at J; junction bases unmatched: 6. Germline V lookup: CDR1 MNHEY, CDR2 SVGAGI.

This clonotype was seen at least ten times. The V call is TRBV18, the J call TRBJ2-5; D might be TRBD1 (7 bases). In germline, CDR1 is KGHSH, CDR2 LQKENI. The CDR3 consists of 15 residues. Trimming pared 5 bases from V and 5 bases from J, leaving 18 bases between. The CDR3 region is CASSSRQGGKETQYF. In DNA, the CDR3 is TGTGCCAGCTCAAGCCGACAGGGAGGAAAGGAGACCCAGTACTTC. Full variable domain (rest looked up from reference TRBV18 and TRBJ2-5): NAGVMQNPRHLVRRRGQEARLRCSPMKGHSHVYWYRQLPEEGLKFMVYLQKENIIDESGMPKERFSAEFPKEGPSILRIQQVVRGDSAAYFCASSSRQGGKETQYFGPGTRLLVL.

CDR3 bases: TGCAGTGCTCCCCCCACCCGTGAGACCCAGTACTTC. Amino acids: CSAPPTRETQYF. The V gene is TRBV20-1, the J gene TRBJ2-5; D gene unclear. This CDR3 is built from 12 residues. The germline CDR1 and CDR2 sequences are DFQATT and SNEGSKA (reference sequence). The germline V and J ends were trimmed by 5 bases and 5 bases, with 12 bases remaining between them.

V and J are TRBV3-1 and TRBJ2-3; 7 bases are shared with TRBD1. The CDR3 loop spans 15 amino acids. The V segment lost 4 bases and the J segment 2 bases; nucleotides outside the gene matches: 6. CDR1 is LGHDT and CDR2 is YNNKEL in the germline V gene (reference sequence). DNA for the CDR3: TGTGCCAGCAGCCCCCAGACAGGGCACACAGATACGCAGTATTTT. Translating it yields CASSPQTGHTDTQYF.

This clonotype appeared a few times. The gene calls are TRBV20-1 and TRBJ2-3, with 8 positions matching TRBD2. With 0 bases clipped from V and 2 bases from J, the junction kept 7 bases outside the gene matches. The germline V gene encodes CDR1 DFQATT and CDR2 SNEGSKA (reference sequence). CDR3 length: 16 residues. CDR3 DNA sequence: TGCAGTGCTAGAGATCCCGGGACTAGGTACACAGATACGCAGTATTTT. It codes for CSARDPGTRYTDTQYF.

V gene TRBV3-1 combines with J gene TRBJ1-5, with D possibly matching TRBD1 (5 bases). The germline V and J ends were trimmed by 1 base and 7 bases, with 11 bases remaining between them. CDR1 is LGHDT and CDR2 is YNNKEL in the germline V gene (reference sequence). The CDR3 has 14 residues. CDR3 region: CASSQGQGIQPQHF. CDR3 sequence (DNA): TGTGCCAGCAGCCAAGGCCAGGGTATACAGCCCCAGCATTTT.

This CDR3 reads CASSQGLAGSADTQYF. In DNA form, the CDR3 reads TGTGCCAGCAGCCAAGGACTAGCGGGGAGCGCAGATACGCAGTATTTT. V gene TRBV3-1 combines with J gene TRBJ2-3, with 11 bases identical to TRBD2. Germline V gene data show CDR1 as LGHDT and CDR2 as YNNKEL (reference sequence). J gave up 4 bases and V 1 base, and 4 bases lay outside the gene matches. The CDR3 has 16 amino acids.

This clonotype has a handful of counts. The J gene is TRBJ2-5, the V gene TRBV5-1; 10 bases map to TRBD1. The junction had 9 bases not matched to a gene; V was cut back by 2 bases and J by 5 bases. Germline V gene lookup returns CDR1 SGHRS and CDR2 YFSETQ. This CDR3 region has 16 residues. The CDR3 region is CASSFFETGGLETQYF. In DNA form, the CDR3 reads TGCGCCAGCAGCTTCTTCGAGACAGGGGGCTTGGAGACCCAGTACTTC.

The chain links TRBV27 to TRBJ1-5, with a possible D match to TRBD1 (6 bases). Deletions cut 10 bases from V and 0 bases from J, with 13 bases between. The CDR3 is 14 amino acids. From germline, CDR1 is MNHEY and CDR2 SMNVEV (reference sequence). The CDR3 DNA is TGTGCCACCAAGACAGGATATAGCAATCAGCCCCAGCATTTT. As protein: CATKTGYSNQPQHF.

This clonotype has more than one count but fewer than ten. Germline and junction disagree at one end, which may indicate a read error. The V call is TRBV20-1, the J call TRBJ2-6; 12 bases fit TRBD1. The germline V gene encodes CDR1 DFQATT and CDR2 SNEGSKA (reference sequence). CDR3 length: 15 amino acids. The CDR3 reads CGTGGSQSGANVLTF. DNA of the CDR3: TGTGGGACAGGGGGCAGCCAATCTGGGGCCAACGTCCTGACTTTC.